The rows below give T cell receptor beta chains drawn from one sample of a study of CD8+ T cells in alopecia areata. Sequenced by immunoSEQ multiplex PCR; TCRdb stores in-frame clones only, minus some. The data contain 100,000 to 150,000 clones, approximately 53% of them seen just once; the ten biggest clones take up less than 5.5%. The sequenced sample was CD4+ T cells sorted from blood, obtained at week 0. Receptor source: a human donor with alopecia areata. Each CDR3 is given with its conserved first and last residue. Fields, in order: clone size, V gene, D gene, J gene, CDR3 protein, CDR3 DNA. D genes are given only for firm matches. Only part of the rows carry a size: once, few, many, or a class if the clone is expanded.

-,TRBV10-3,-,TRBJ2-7,CAISGVPGTGEQYF,TGTGCCATCAGTGGGGTCCCGGGGACTGGGGAGCAGTACTTC
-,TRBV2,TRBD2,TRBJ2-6,CASKREVNPGANVLTF,TGTGCCAGTAAGCGGGAGGTGAATCCTGGGGCCAACGTCCTGACTTTC
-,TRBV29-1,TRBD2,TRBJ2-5,CSVQPGTSFSETQYF,TGCAGCGTTCAACCCGGGACTAGCTTTTCAGAGACCCAGTACTTC
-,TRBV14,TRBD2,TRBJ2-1,CASSQGSGSYLGYNEQFF,TGTGCCAGCAGCCAAGGGAGCGGGAGTTACCTGGGCTACAATGAGCAGTTCTTC
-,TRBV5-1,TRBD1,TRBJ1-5,CASSVGTERDQAQHF,TGCGCCAGCAGCGTCGGGACAGAACGAGATCAGGCCCAGCATTTT
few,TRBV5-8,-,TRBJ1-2,CASSLFRGRGYTF,TGTGCCAGCAGCTTGTTTAGGGGCCGTGGCTACACCTTC
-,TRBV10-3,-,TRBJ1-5,CAISGQGNSNQPQHF,TGTGCCATCAGTGGGCAGGGAAATAGCAATCAGCCCCAGCATTTT
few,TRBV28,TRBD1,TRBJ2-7,CASSFSDRDEQYF,TGTGCCAGCAGTTTTTCGGACAGGGACGAGCAGTACTTC
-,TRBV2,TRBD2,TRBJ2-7,CASRHDAWREGSYEQYF,TGTGCCAGCAGACACGACGCCTGGCGGGAGGGCTCCTACGAGCAGTACTTC
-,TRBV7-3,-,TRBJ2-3,CASSLRIGSTDTQYF,TGTGCCAGCAGCTTAAGGATCGGAAGCACAGATACGCAGTATTTT
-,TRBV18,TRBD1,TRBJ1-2,CASSRDRHLANYGYTF,TGTGCCAGCTCACGGGACAGGCACTTAGCTAACTATGGCTACACCTTC
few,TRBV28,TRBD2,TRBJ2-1,CASSTFTSGRAYEQFF,TGTGCCAGCAGTACATTCACTAGCGGGAGGGCCTATGAGCAGTTCTTC
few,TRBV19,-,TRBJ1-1,CASGLDWGSTEAFF,TGTGCCAGTGGTCTTGATTGGGGATCCACTGAAGCTTTCTTT
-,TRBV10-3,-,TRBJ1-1,CATAQGRTEAFF,TGTGCCACCGCACAGGGCCGGACTGAAGCTTTCTTT
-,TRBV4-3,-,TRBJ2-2,CASSQVRTITGELFF,TGCGCCAGCAGCCAAGTCCGAACCATCACCGGGGAGCTGTTTTTT
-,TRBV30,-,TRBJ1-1,CAWTRVSTEAFF,TGTGCCTGGACCCGAGTAAGCACTGAAGCTTTCTTT
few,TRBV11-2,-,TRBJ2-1,CASSPIRGSSYNEQFF,TGTGCCAGCAGCCCTATCCGGGGAAGCTCCTACAATGAGCAGTTCTTC
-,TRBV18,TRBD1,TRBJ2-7,CASSPGAGGSYEQYF,TGTGCCAGCTCACCAGGGGCAGGGGGCTCCTACGAGCAGTACTTC
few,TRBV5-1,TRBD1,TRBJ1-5,CASSLWTGRDQPQHF,TGCGCCAGCAGCTTATGGACAGGTAGGGATCAGCCCCAGCATTTT
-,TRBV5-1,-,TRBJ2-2,CASSLDTFANTGELFF,TGCGCCAGCAGCTTGGACACGTTTGCGAACACCGGGGAGCTGTTTTTT
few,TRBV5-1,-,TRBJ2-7,CASSLVQGRGYEQYF,TGCGCCAGCAGCTTGGTACAGGGCAGGGGCTACGAGCAGTACTTC
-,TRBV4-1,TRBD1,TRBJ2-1,CASSPWDRAGNEQFF,TGCGCCAGCAGCCCCTGGGACAGGGCTGGGAATGAGCAGTTCTTC
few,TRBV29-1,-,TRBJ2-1,CSVAVGGSNEQFF,TGCAGCGTAGCAGTGGGGGGTAGTAATGAGCAGTTCTTC
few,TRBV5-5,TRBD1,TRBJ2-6,CASSPDRTGVGGANVLTF,TGTGCCAGCAGCCCGGACAGGACCGGGGTTGGCGGGGCCAACGTCCTGACTTTC
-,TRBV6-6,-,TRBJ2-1,CASSPVGNEQFF,TGTGCCAGCAGCCCGGTGGGGAATGAGCAGTTCTTC
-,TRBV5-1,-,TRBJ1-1,CASSPPEPNTEAFF,TGCGCCAGCAGCCCCCCTGAACCGAACACTGAAGCTTTCTTT
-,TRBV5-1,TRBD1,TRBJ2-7,CASSYAGTASYEQYF,TGCGCCAGCAGCTACGCCGGGACAGCCTCCTACGAGCAGTACTTC